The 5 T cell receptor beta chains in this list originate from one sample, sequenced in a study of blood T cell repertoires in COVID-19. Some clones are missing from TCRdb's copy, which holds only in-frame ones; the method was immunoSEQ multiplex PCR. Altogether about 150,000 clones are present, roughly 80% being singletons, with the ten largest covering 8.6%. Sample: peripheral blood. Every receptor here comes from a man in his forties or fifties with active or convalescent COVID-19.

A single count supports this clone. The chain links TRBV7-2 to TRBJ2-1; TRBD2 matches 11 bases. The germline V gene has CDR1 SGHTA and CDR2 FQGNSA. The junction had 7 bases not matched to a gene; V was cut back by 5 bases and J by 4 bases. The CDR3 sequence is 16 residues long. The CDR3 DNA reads TGTGCCAGCAGCCCGTTCGGGACTAGCGGTTACAATGAGCAGTTCTTC. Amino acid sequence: CASSPFGTSGYNEQFF.

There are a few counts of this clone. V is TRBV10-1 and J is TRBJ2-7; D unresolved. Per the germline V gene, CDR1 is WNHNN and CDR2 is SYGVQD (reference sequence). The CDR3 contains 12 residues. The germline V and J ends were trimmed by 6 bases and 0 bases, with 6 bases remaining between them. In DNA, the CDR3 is TGCGCCAGCAGCGTCTACTCCTACGAGCAGTACTTC. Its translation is CASSVYSYEQYF.

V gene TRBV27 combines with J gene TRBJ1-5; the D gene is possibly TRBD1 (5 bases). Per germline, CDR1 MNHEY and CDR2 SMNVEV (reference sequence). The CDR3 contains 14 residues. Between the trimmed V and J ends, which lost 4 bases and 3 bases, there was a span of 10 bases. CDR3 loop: CASSSAGLNQPQHF. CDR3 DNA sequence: TGTGCCAGCAGTTCAGCGGGACTCAATCAGCCCCAGCATTTT.

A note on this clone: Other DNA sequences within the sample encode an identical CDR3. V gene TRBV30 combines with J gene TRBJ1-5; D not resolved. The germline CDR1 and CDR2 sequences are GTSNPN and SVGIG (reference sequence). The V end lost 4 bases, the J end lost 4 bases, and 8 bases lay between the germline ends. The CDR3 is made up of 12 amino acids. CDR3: CAWNRGNQPQHF. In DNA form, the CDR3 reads TGTGCCTGGAATCGGGGAAATCAGCCCCAGCATTTT.

CDR3 nucleotide sequence: TGTGCCAGCAGCCAAGCTCCAGGGGTTGGAAACACCATATATTTT. Translated, it gives CASSQAPGVGNTIYF. The V and J genes are TRBV3-1 (or the pseudogene TRBV3-2) and TRBJ1-3; D perhaps matches TRBD1 (6 bases). In germline, CDR1 is LGHDT, CDR2 YNNKEL (reference sequence). Trimming removed 1 base from V and 3 bases from J, with 10 bases in between. The CDR3 spans 15 residues.